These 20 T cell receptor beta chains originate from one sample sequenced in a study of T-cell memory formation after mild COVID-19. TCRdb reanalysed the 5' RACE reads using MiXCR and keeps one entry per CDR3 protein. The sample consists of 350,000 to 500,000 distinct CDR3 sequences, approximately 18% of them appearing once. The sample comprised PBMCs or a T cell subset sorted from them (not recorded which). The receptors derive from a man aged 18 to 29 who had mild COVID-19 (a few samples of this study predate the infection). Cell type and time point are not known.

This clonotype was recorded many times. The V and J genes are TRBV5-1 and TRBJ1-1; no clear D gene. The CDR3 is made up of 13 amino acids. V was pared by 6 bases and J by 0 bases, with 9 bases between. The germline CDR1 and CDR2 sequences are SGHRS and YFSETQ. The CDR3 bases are TGCGCCAGCAAAAGAGGGATGAACACTGAAGCTTTCTTT. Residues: CASKRGMNTEAFF. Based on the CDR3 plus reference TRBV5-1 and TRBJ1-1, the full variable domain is KAGVTQTPRYLIKTRGQQVTLSCSPISGHRSVSWYQQTPGQGLQFLFEYFSETQRNKGNFPGRFSGRQFSNSRSEMNVSTLELGDSALYLCASKRGMNTEAFFGQGTRLTVV.

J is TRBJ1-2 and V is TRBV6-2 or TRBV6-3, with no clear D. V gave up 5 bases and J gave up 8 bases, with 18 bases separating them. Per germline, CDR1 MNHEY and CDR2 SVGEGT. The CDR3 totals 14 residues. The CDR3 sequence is CASSGSGVRVGYTF. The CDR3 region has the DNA TGTGCCAGCAGTGGTTCCGGGGTTCGGGTCGGCTACACCTTC.

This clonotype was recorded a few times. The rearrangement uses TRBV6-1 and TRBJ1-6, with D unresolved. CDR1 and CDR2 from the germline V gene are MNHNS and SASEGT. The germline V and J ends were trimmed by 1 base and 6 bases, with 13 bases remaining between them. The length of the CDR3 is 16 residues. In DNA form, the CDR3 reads TGTGCCAGCAGTGAAGTCTGGAGAAAGAGTAATTCACCCCTCCACTTT. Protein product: CASSEVWRKSNSPLHF.

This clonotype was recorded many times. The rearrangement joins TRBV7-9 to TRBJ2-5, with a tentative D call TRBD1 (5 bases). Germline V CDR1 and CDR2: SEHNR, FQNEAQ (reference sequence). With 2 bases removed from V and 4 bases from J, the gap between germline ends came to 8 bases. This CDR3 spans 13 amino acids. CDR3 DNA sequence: TGTGCCAGCAGCTTAAGGGGTAGAGAGACCCAGTACTTC. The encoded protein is CASSLRGRETQYF.

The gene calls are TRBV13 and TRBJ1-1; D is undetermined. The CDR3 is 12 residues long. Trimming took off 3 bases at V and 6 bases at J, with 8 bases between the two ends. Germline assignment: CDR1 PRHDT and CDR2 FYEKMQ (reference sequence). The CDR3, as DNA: TGTGCCAGCAGCTTTTCGCAGGCTGAAGCTTTCTTT. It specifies CASSFSQAEAFF. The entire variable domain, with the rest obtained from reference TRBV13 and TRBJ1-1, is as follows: AAGVIQSPRHLIKEKRETATLKCYPIPRHDTVYWYQQGPGQDPQFLISFYEKMQSDKGSIPDRFSAQQFSDYHSELNMSSLELGDSALYFCASSFSQAEAFFGQGTRLTVV.

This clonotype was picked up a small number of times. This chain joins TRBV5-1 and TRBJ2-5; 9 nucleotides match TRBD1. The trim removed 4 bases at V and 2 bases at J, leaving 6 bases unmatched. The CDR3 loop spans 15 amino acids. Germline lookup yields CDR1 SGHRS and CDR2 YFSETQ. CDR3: CASSLRQGGQETQYF. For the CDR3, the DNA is TGCGCCAGCAGCCTACGACAGGGGGGACAAGAGACCCAGTACTTC. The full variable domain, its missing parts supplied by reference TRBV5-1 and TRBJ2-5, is KAGVTQTPRYLIKTRGQQVTLSCSPISGHRSVSWYQQTPGQGLQFLFEYFSETQRNKGNFPGRFSGRQFSNSRSEMNVSTLELGDSALYLCASSLRQGGQETQYFGPGTRLLVL.

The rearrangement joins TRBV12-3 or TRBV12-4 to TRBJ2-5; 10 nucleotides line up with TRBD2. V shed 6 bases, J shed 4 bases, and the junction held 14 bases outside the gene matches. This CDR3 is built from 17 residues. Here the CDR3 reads CASSPSRASGGAETQYF. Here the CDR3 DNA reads TGTGCCAGCAGCCCGAGTAGGGCTAGCGGGGGTGCAGAGACCCAGTACTTC.

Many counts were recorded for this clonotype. The CDR3 loop is CASSLARGAGELFF. As DNA, the CDR3 is TGTGCCAGCAGCTTAGCGCGGGGAGCCGGGGAGCTGTTTTTT. The V call is TRBV7-9, the J call TRBJ2-2; D perhaps matches TRBD2 (6 bases). Trimming took off 0 bases at V and 6 bases at J, with 8 bases between the two ends. Germline CDR1 is SEHNR and CDR2 is FQNEAQ (reference sequence). The CDR3 consists of 14 residues.

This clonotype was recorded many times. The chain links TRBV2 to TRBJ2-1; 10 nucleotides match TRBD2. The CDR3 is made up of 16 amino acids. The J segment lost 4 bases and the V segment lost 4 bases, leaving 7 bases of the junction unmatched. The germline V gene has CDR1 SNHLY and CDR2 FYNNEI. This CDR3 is CASSAIGLAAYNEQFF. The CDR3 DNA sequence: TGTGCCAGCAGTGCGATAGGACTAGCGGCTTACAATGAGCAGTTCTTC.

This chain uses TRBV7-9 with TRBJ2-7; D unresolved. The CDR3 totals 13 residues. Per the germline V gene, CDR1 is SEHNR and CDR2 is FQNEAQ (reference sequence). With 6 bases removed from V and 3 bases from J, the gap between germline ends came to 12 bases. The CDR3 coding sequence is TGTGCCAGCAGTCGTTCGGGTGGCTACGAGCAGTACTTC. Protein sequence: CASSRSGGYEQYF.

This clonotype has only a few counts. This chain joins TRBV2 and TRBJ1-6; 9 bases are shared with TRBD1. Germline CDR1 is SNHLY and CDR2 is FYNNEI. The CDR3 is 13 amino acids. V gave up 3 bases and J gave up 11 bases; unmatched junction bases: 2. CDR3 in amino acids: CASSETGGTPLHF. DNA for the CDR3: TGTGCCAGCAGTGAGACAGGGGGAACACCCCTCCACTTT.

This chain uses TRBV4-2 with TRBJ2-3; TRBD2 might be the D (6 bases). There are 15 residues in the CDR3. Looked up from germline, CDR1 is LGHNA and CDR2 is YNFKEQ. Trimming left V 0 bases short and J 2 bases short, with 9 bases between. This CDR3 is CASSQEAGYTDTQYF. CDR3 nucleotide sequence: TGTGCCAGCAGCCAAGAGGCGGGGTACACAGATACGCAGTATTTT.

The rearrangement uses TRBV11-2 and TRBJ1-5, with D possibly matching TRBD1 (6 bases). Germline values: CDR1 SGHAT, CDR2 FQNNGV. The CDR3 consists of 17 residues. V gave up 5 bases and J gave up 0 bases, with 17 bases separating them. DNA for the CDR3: TGTGCCAGCAGCCCAGGGCAGGGGCTCTATAGCAATCAGCCCCAGCATTTT. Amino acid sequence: CASSPGQGLYSNQPQHF.

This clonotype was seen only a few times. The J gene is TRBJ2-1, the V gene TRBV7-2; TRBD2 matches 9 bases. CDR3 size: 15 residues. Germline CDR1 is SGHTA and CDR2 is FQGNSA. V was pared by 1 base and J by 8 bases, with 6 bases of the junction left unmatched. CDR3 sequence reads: CASSLVRGGDHEQFF. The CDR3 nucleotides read TGTGCCAGCAGCTTAGTCCGCGGGGGGGATCATGAGCAGTTCTTC.

The CDR3 loop reads CASVWTATNEKLFF. The CDR3 nucleotides read TGCGCCAGCGTTTGGACAGCAACTAATGAAAAACTGTTTTTT. The chain uses TRBV5-1 and TRBJ1-4; a possible D gene is TRBD1 (6 bases). Trimming stripped 7 bases from V and 0 bases from J, with 10 bases between. Per the germline V gene, CDR1 is SGHRS and CDR2 is YFSETQ. CDR3 length: 14 amino acids.

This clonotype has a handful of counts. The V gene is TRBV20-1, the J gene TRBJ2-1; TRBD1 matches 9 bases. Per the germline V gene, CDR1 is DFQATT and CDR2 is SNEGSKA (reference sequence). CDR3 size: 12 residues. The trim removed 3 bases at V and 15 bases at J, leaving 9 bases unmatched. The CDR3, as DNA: TGCAGTGCTAGTCTACAGGGGGCTGAGGGGTTCTTC. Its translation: CSASLQGAEGFF.

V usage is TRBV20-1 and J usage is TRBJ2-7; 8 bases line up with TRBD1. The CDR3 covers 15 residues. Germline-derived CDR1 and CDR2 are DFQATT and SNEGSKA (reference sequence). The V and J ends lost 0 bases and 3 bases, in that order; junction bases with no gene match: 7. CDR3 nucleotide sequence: TGCAGTGCTAGAGACGACAGGGGCCTTGTCTACGAGCAGTACTTC. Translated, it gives CSARDDRGLVYEQYF.

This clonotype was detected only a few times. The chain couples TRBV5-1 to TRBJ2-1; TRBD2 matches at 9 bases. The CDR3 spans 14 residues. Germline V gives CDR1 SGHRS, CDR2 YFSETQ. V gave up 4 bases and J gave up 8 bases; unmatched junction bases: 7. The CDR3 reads CASSRGTSWHEQFF. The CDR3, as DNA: TGCGCCAGCAGCCGGGGGACTAGCTGGCATGAGCAGTTCTTC.

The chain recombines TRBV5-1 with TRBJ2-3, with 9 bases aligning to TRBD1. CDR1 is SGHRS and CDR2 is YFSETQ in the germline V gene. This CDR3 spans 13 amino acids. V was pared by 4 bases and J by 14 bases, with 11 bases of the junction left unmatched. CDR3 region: CASSVTRTGDGYF. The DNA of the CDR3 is TGCGCCAGCAGCGTGACTCGGACAGGGGATGGGTATTTT.

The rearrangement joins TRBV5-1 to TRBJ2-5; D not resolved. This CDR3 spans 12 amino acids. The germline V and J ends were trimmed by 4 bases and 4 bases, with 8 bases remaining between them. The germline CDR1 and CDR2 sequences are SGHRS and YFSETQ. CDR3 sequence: CASSDRLETQYF. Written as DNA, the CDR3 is TGCGCCAGCAGCGACCGTCTAGAGACCCAGTACTTC.